The rows below give T cell receptor beta chains drawn from one sample of a study of T-cell memory formation after mild COVID-19. TCRdb fed the 5' RACE reads into MiXCR, producing one record per CDR3 protein. The sample contains tens of thousands of distinct CDR3 sequences, less than 7.5% of which appear only once. The sample taken for sequencing was PBMCs or a T cell subset sorted from them (not recorded which). The receptors shown here come from a man younger than 35 who had mild COVID-19 (a few samples of this study predate the infection). Cell type and time point are not known. Each CDR3 is given with its conserved first and last residue. A D gene is named only where the DNA matches it firmly. Expanded clones get a size class; other rows say once, few or many, or leave the size out.

V	size	J	D	CDR3	DNA
TRBV5-1	many	TRBJ2-7	.	CASSLVSEQYF	TGCGCCAGCAGCTTGGTTAGCGAGCAGTACTTC
TRBV7-2	few	TRBJ1-1	.	CASSYSVMGNTEAFF	TGTGCCAGCAGCTATTCGGTAATGGGGAACACTGAAGCTTTCTTT
TRBV5-8	.	TRBJ2-1	.	CASSFLRGGLNEQFF	TGTGCCAGCAGCTTCTTGAGGGGGGGCCTCAATGAGCAGTTCTTC
TRBV20-1	.	TRBJ1-1	.	CSARDLDYTEAFF	TGCAGTGCTAGAGATCTGGACTACACTGAAGCTTTCTTT
TRBV5-1	.	TRBJ2-5	TRBD2	CASSSGRAGGEETQYF	TGCGCCAGCAGCTCCGGCCGGGCGGGGGGGGAAGAGACCCAGTACTTC
TRBV28	few	TRBJ2-2	.	CAISTGGITGELFF	TGTGCCATTTCGACAGGAGGAATAACCGGGGAGCTGTTTTTT
TRBV5-6	few	TRBJ1-4	.	CASSTTGSREKLFF	TGTGCCAGCAGCACGACGGGAAGTAGGGAAAAACTGTTTTTT
TRBV5-5	.	TRBJ2-7	.	CASSLEGHAPYEQYF	TGTGCCAGCAGCTTGGAGGGACATGCCCCCTACGAGCAGTACTTC
TRBV18	.	TRBJ1-5	.	CASSPGGIDNQPQHF	TGTGCCAGCTCACCAGGAGGAATTGACAATCAGCCCCAGCATTTT
TRBV12-3/TRBV12-4	few	TRBJ2-5	TRBD1	CASSLGQAQETQYF	TGTGCCAGCAGCCTAGGACAGGCCCAAGAGACCCAGTACTTC
TRBV28	few	TRBJ1-6	.	CASFDGNSPLHF	TGTGCCAGCTTCGACGGGAATTCACCCCTCCACTTT
TRBV20-1	few	TRBJ2-2	TRBD2	CSALAGERTGELFF	TGCAGTGCTTTAGCGGGGGAACGCACCGGGGAGCTGTTTTTT
TRBV7-6	.	TRBJ1-1	.	CASSLWQGQNTEAFF	TGTGCCAGCAGCTTATGGCAGGGACAAAACACTGAAGCTTTCTTT
TRBV3-1	many	TRBJ2-5	TRBD1	CASSQSSGGVETQYF	TGTGCCAGCAGCCAATCCTCAGGGGGCGTGGAGACCCAGTACTTC
TRBV5-1	.	TRBJ1-5	TRBD1	CASRQGSGNQPQHF	TGCGCCAGCCGACAGGGATCGGGCAATCAGCCCCAGCATTTT
TRBV6-2/TRBV6-3	many	TRBJ2-7	.	CASSSMSGTASSYEQYF	TGTGCCAGCAGTTCGATGTCAGGGACGGCGAGCTCCTACGAGCAGTACTTC
TRBV5-6	many	TRBJ2-3	.	CASSEQVDTQYF	TGTGCCAGCAGCGAACAGGTGGATACGCAGTATTTT
TRBV7-3	.	TRBJ2-2	.	CASSPQARGANTGELFF	TGTGCCAGCAGCCCCCAGGCGCGGGGCGCGAACACCGGGGAGCTGTTTTTT
TRBV4-3	.	TRBJ1-2	.	CASSPSRTDGYTF	TGCGCCAGCAGCCCGTCCAGGACAGATGGCTACACCTTC
TRBV11-2	.	TRBJ2-1	.	CASSLFGTYNEQFF	TGTGCCAGCAGCTTATTCGGGACCTACAATGAGCAGTTCTTC
TRBV15	few	TRBJ2-2	.	CATARGDSNTGELFF	TGTGCCACGGCCCGAGGGGACTCGAACACCGGGGAGCTGTTTTTT
TRBV5-1	many	TRBJ2-2	TRBD2	CASSLGLADTGELFF	TGCGCCAGCAGTCTCGGACTAGCGGACACCGGGGAGCTGTTTTTT
TRBV6-6	few	TRBJ2-5	.	CASSPGVGGTQYF	TGTGCCAGCAGTCCGGGGGTTGGTGGGACCCAGTACTTC
TRBV12-5	few	TRBJ2-3	TRBD1	CASGGDRGWTQYF	TGTGCTAGTGGTGGGGACAGGGGTTGGACGCAGTATTTT
TRBV7-9	few	TRBJ1-1	.	CASSPQGKEAFF	TGTGCCAGCAGCCCACAGGGAAAGGAAGCTTTCTTT